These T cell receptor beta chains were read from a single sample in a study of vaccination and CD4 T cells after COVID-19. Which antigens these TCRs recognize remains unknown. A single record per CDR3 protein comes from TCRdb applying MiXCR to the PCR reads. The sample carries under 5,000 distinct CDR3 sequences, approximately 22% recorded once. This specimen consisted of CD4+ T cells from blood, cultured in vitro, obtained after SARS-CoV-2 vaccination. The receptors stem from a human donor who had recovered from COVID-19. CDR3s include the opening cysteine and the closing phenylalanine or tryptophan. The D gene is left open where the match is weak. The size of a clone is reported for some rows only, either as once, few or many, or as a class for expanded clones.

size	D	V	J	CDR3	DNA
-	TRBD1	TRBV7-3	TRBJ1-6	CASSLARGQGINSPLHF	TGTGCCAGCAGCTTAGCGAGAGGACAGGGGATTAATTCACCCCTCCACTTT
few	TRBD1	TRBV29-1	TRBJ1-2	CSVAQGNLYGYTF	TGCAGCGTTGCACAGGGGAATCTCTATGGCTACACCTTC
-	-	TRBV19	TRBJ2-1	CASTDYNEQFF	TGTGCCAGTACAGATTACAATGAGCAGTTCTTC
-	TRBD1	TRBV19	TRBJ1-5	CASRGQGASGNQPQHF	TGTGCCAGTAGGGGTCAGGGGGCGAGTGGCAATCAGCCCCAGCATTTT
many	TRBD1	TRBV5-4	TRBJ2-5	CASSPQGEETQYF	TGTGCCAGCAGTCCACAGGGGGAAGAGACCCAGTACTTC
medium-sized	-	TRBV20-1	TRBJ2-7	CSASGGLSYEQYF	TGCAGTGCTAGCGGGGGCCTCTCCTACGAGCAGTACTTC
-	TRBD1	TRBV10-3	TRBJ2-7	CAINGQGYEQYF	TGTGCCATCAACGGACAGGGATACGAGCAGTACTTC
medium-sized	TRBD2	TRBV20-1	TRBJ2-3	CSAWVGGKGTDTQYF	TGCAGTGCCTGGGTCGGGGGGAAGGGCACAGATACGCAGTATTTT
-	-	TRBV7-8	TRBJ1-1	CASSSLIRTEAFF	TGTGCCAGCAGCTCTCTTATCCGGACTGAAGCTTTCTTT
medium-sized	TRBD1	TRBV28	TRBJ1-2	CASGNRGLGYTF	TGTGCCAGCGGCAACAGGGGGCTTGGCTACACCTTC
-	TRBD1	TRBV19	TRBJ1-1	CASSVTGSNEAFF	TGTGCCAGTAGTGTGACAGGGTCGAACGAAGCTTTCTTT
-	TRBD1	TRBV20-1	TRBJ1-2	CSALDRGSLYVYGYTF	TGCAGTGCTTTGGACAGGGGGAGCCTCTACGTCTATGGCTACACCTTC
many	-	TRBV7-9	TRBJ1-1	CASSPGGGPTATEAFF	TGTGCCAGCAGCCCCGGAGGGGGACCGACGGCCACTGAAGCTTTCTTT
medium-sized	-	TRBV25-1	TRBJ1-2	CASSAPALGGYTF	TGTGCCAGCAGTGCTCCCGCGTTGGGGGGCTACACCTTC
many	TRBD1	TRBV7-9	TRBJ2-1	CASRRGGSNDEQFF	TGTGCCAGCAGGCGAGGGGGCTCAAATGATGAGCAGTTCTTC
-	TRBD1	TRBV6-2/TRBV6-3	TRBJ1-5	CASSGTGVWQPQHF	TGTGCCAGTTCCGGGACAGGGGTTTGGCAGCCCCAGCATTTT
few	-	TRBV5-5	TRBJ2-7	CASSLEGPVGEQYF	TGTGCCAGCAGCTTGGAAGGTCCGGTGGGGGAGCAGTACTTC
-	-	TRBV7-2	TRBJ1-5	CASSVRGNQPQHF	TGTGCCAGCAGCGTTCGGGGGAATCAGCCCCAGCATTTT
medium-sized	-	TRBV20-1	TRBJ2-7	CSATGPRQPYEQYF	TGCAGTGCTACCGGGCCCCGCCAACCCTACGAGCAGTACTTC
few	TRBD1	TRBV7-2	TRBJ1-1	CASSLVARQGAEAFF	TGTGCCAGCAGCTTAGTCGCGCGGCAGGGGGCTGAAGCTTTCTTT
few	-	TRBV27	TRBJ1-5	CASSFYSNQPQHF	TGTGCCAGCAGTTTCTATAGCAATCAGCCCCAGCATTTT
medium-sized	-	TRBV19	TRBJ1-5	CASSRGGSMPQHF	TGTGCCAGTAGTAGGGGCGGAAGTATGCCCCAGCATTTT
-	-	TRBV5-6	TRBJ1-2	CASSSVAGAYGYTF	TGTGCCAGCAGCTCCGTAGCGGGGGCCTATGGCTACACCTTC
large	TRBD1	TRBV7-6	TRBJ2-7	CASSYGQGLTYEQYF	TGTGCCAGCAGCTACGGACAGGGCCTTACCTACGAGCAGTACTTC
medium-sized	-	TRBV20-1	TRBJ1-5	CSVEQGDQPQHF	TGCAGTGTTGAACAGGGTGACCAGCCCCAGCATTTT
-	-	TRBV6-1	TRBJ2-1	CASSEGAPQYNEQFF	TGTGCCAGCAGTGAAGGGGCTCCGCAATACAATGAGCAGTTCTTC
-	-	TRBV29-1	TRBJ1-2	CSVELRGAAYGYTF	TGCAGCGTAGAACTCAGGGGCGCCGCTTATGGCTACACCTTC
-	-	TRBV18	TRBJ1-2	CASSPGTGYGYTF	TGTGCCAGCTCACCCGGGACGGGGTATGGCTACACCTTC
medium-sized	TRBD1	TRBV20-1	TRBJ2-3	CSATHRGGARTDTQYF	TGCAGTGCTACACACCGAGGGGGCGCTAGGACAGATACGCAGTATTTT
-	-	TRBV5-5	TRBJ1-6	CASNSRVGDAYNSPLHF	TGTGCCAGCAACTCTAGAGTAGGGGATGCCTATAATTCACCCCTCCACTTT
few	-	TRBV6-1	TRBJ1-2	CASRPGSNYGYTF	TGTGCCAGCCGGCCGGGATCTAACTATGGCTACACCTTC
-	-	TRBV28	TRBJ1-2	CASSSSTDGYTF	TGTGCCAGCAGTTCCTCGACAGACGGCTACACCTTC
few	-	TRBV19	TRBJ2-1	CASSIGGSYNEQFF	TGTGCCAGTAGTATAGGGGGGAGCTACAATGAGCAGTTCTTC
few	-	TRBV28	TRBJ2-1	CASSFLLGRNVGEQFF	TGTGCCAGCAGTTTTCTGCTGGGACGGAACGTGGGTGAGCAGTTCTTC
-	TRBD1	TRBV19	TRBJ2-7	CAGSPSTGGYEQYF	TGTGCCGGTAGCCCCTCGACAGGGGGTTACGAGCAGTACTTC
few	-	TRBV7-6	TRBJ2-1	CASSSDRYNEQFF	TGTGCCAGCAGCTCCGATCGGTACAATGAGCAGTTCTTC
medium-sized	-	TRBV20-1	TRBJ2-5	CSASLGAAAQETQYF	TGCAGTGCTAGTTTAGGGGCGGCAGCTCAAGAGACCCAGTACTTC
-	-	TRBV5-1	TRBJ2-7	CASSLGHYEQYF	TGCGCCAGCAGCTTGGGACACTACGAGCAGTACTTC
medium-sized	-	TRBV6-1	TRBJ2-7	CASSEARDTYSYEQYF	TGTGCCAGCAGTGAAGCTAGGGACACCTACTCCTACGAGCAGTACTTC
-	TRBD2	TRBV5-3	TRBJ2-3	CASSPRLAGGQDTQYF	TGTGCCAGCAGCCCACGACTTGCGGGGGGGCAGGATACGCAGTATTTT
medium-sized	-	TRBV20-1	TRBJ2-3	CSAMLWDRLRTDTQYF	TGCAGTGCTATGTTGTGGGACCGACTACGCACAGATACGCAGTATTTT
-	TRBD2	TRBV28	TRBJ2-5	CASSSPTSGRRAQYF	TGTGCCAGCAGTTCGCCGACTAGCGGGCGGCGGGCTCAGTACTTC
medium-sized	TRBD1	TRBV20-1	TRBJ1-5	CSASTYRGAQPQHF	TGCAGTGCTTCTACCTACAGGGGGGCTCAGCCCCAGCATTTT
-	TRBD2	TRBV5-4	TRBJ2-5	CASSAGTSGGAGTQYF	TGTGCCAGCAGCGCTGGGACTAGCGGGGGGGCCGGGACCCAGTACTTC
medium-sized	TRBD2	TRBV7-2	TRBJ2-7	CASSRVAGASYEQYF	TGTGCCAGCAGCCGCGTAGCGGGGGCCTCCTACGAGCAGTACTTC
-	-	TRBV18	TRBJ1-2	CASSPPEGTWGYTF	TGTGCCAGCTCCCCGCCCGAGGGGACGTGGGGCTACACCTTC
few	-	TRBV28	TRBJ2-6	CASSFPLRVGANVLTF	TGTGCCAGCAGTTTCCCCCTCCGGGTTGGGGCCAACGTCCTGACTTTC
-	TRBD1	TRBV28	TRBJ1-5	CASIRQGAFRQPQHF	TGTGCCAGCATCCGACAGGGGGCTTTCAGGCAGCCCCAGCATTTT
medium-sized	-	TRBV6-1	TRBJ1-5	CASSKVTAQPQHF	TGTGCCAGCAGTAAGGTTACAGCGCAGCCCCAGCATTTT